A single sample gave rise to the 15 T cell receptor beta chains below, sequenced in a study of blood T cell repertoires in COVID-19. The data were produced by immunoSEQ multiplex PCR, yet TCRdb's version contains in-frame clones alone and is incomplete. The table lists tens of thousands of clones, around 83% of them singletons. Material: peripheral blood. These receptors all come from a man in his sixties with active COVID-19.

The J gene is TRBJ2-1, the V gene TRBV2; D is possibly TRBD1 (5 bases). This CDR3 spans 13 amino acids. V lost 5 bases, J lost 10 bases, and 15 bases lay in between. Germline V gene data show CDR1 as SNHLY and CDR2 as FYNNEI. The DNA for the CDR3 is TGTGCCAGCAGTTCCCTCCAGGGCCTGGAGCAGTTCTTC. It is translated as CASSSLQGLEQFF.

The chain recombines TRBV3-1 (or the pseudogene TRBV3-2) with TRBJ2-2; 9 bases map to TRBD2. Germline CDR1 is LGHDT and CDR2 is YNNKEL (reference sequence). CDR3 length: 18 amino acids. V was pared by 0 bases and J by 1 base, with 6 bases of the junction left unmatched. The CDR3 DNA reads as TGTGCCAGCAGCCAAGATCTCATGACTAGCGGGAACACCGGGGAGCTGTTTTTT. Its translation: CASSQDLMTSGNTGELFF.

The chain uses TRBV2 and TRBJ2-5, with D unresolved. CDR3 length equals 15 residues. From germline, CDR1 is SNHLY and CDR2 FYNNEI. V lost 4 bases and J lost 5, with 17 bases in between. The CDR3 here is CASSGKPGPGETQYF. The CDR3 coding sequence is TGTGCCAGCAGTGGGAAACCGGGTCCCGGGGAGACCCAGTACTTC.

V usage is TRBV28 and J usage is TRBJ2-5, with a tentative D call TRBD2 (6 bases). The CDR3 contains 14 residues. CDR1 is MDHEN and CDR2 is SYDVKM in the germline V gene. V was cut by 7 bases and J by 2 bases, with 14 bases left in between. CDR3 residues: CASNRLVGQETQYF. CDR3 DNA: TGTGCCAGCAATAGACTAGTGGGACAAGAGACCCAGTACTTC. The whole variable domain, filled in from reference TRBV28 and TRBJ2-5, reads DVKVTQSSRYLVKRTGEKVFLECVQDMDHENMFWYRQDPGLGLRLIYFSYDVKMKEKGDIPEGYSVSREKKERFSLILESASTNQTSMYLCASNRLVGQETQYFGPGTRLLVL.

The CDR3 bases are TGTGCCAGCAGCTTAGGGGCCCTAGAGACCCAGTACTTC. It translates to CASSLGALETQYF. The V call is TRBV7-3, the J call TRBJ2-5; tentatively, D is TRBD1 (5 bases). Germline-derived CDR1 and CDR2 are SGHTA and FQGTGA. Trimming cost V 2 bases and J 4 bases, with 8 bases left between them. The CDR3 is made up of 13 amino acids.

This clone was picked up one time. The chain employs TRBV10-3 and TRBJ2-3; TRBD2 agrees at 7 bases. With V trimmed by 2 bases and J by 2 bases, 7 bases remained unmatched. Germline V lookup: CDR1 ENHRY, CDR2 SYGVKD. The CDR3 runs 16 residues. CDR3 in DNA: TGTGCCATCAGTGAGGGGGAGCGGGACGACACAGATACGCAGTATTTT. Its translation: CAISEGERDDTDTQYF.

The rearrangement joins TRBV2 to TRBJ1-2; 8 bases match TRBD1. This CDR3 has 13 amino acids. Germline V lookup: CDR1 SNHLY, CDR2 FYNNEI. Losses at the gene ends were 6 bases for V and 6 bases for J; bases not matched to a gene: 6. CDR3 in amino acids: CASRRQGIDGYTF. In DNA, the CDR3 is TGTGCCAGCAGAAGACAGGGGATCGATGGCTACACCTTC.

The chain combines TRBV2 with TRBJ2-7; D gene ambiguous. CDR3 length equals 14 residues. Germline-derived CDR1 and CDR2 are SNHLY and FYNNEI. V lost 8 bases, J lost 7 bases, and 21 bases lay in between. The CDR3 DNA reads TGTGCCAGCCTGAGGAGTTACCTCGAAGTGGAGCAGTACTTC. Translated, it gives CASLRSYLEVEQYF.

As for this clone: The sample contains more than one DNA sequence encoding this CDR3. V is TRBV18 and J is TRBJ2-7, with 8 bases aligning to TRBD2. The CDR3 length is 16 residues. V was clipped by 3 bases and J by 7 bases; unmatched bases: 14. Looked up from germline, CDR1 is KGHSH and CDR2 is LQKENI. The DNA of the CDR3 is TGTGCCAGCTCACCTCACGGGGGGGGGATTTCGGGGGAGCAGTACTTC. It yields the protein CASSPHGGGISGEQYF. The full variable domain, rest sourced from reference TRBV18 and TRBJ2-7, is NAGVMQNPRHLVRRRGQEARLRCSPMKGHSHVYWYRQLPEEGLKFMVYLQKENIIDESGMPKERFSAEFPKEGPSILRIQQVVRGDSAAYFCASSPHGGGISGEQYFGPGTRLTVT.

Remarks on this clone: Other DNA variants within this sample encode the same CDR3. This rearrangement joins TRBV28 to TRBJ2-1; unclear D gene. The V and J ends lost 2 bases and 7 bases respectively, with 6 bases between them. This CDR3 is 12 amino acids long. Germline assignment: CDR1 MDHEN and CDR2 SYDVKM. CDR3 DNA sequence: TGTGCCAGCAGTTTAGTCGGGAATGAGCAGTTCTTC. Protein product: CASSLVGNEQFF.

This chain connects TRBV29-1 to TRBJ2-7; no clear D gene. Germline values: CDR1 SQVTM, CDR2 ANQGSEA. Trimming shortened V by 0 bases and J by 8 bases, and 11 bases separated the two germline ends. The CDR3 spans 12 residues. Written as DNA, the CDR3 is TGCAGCGTTGAAGATACCCGATGGCAGCAGTACTTC. It codes for CSVEDTRWQQYF.

This clone has only one observation. This chain uses TRBV5-4 with TRBJ2-7; D ambiguous. CDR1 is SGHNT and CDR2 is YYREEE in the germline V gene (reference sequence). This CDR3 has 14 residues. Trimming removed 0 bases from V and 2 bases from J, with 9 bases in between. Here the CDR3 reads CASSLVAVPYEQYF. The CDR3 nucleotides read TGTGCCAGCAGCTTGGTCGCAGTACCCTACGAGCAGTACTTC.

This clone occurred once. The V gene is TRBV18, the J gene TRBJ2-7; a possible D gene is TRBD2 (6 bases). Trimming took off 4 bases at V and 5 bases at J, with 15 bases between the two ends. Germline CDR1 reads KGHSH; CDR2 reads LQKENI. The CDR3 is made up of 14 amino acids. The CDR3 region is CASSHGGSGDEQYF. CDR3 bases: TGTGCCAGCTCACATGGGGGTAGCGGAGACGAGCAGTACTTC.

This chain joins TRBV18 and TRBJ1-1; TRBD1 matches 8 bases. J gave up 5 bases and V 6 bases, and 5 bases lay outside the gene matches. Germline V CDR1 and CDR2: KGHSH, LQKENI. CDR3 size: 13 residues. This CDR3 is CASSGQANTEAFF. The CDR3 nucleotides read TGTGCCAGCTCGGGACAGGCCAATACTGAAGCTTTCTTT. Drawing the rest from reference TRBV18 and TRBJ1-1, the complete variable domain is NAGVMQNPRHLVRRRGQEARLRCSPMKGHSHVYWYRQLPEEGLKFMVYLQKENIIDESGMPKERFSAEFPKEGPSILRIQQVVRGDSAAYFCASSGQANTEAFFGQGTRLTVV.

The gene calls are TRBV5-1 and TRBJ2-3; 10 bases agree with TRBD2. Germline V gives CDR1 SGHRS, CDR2 YFSETQ. Trimming at V came to 3 bases and at J to 1 base, leaving 11 bases not matched to a gene. The CDR3 has 18 amino acids. This chain's CDR3 is CASSSGTVAGGRTDTQYF. CDR3 sequence (DNA): TGCGCCAGCAGCTCCGGGACGGTAGCGGGAGGTCGCACAGATACGCAGTATTTT.